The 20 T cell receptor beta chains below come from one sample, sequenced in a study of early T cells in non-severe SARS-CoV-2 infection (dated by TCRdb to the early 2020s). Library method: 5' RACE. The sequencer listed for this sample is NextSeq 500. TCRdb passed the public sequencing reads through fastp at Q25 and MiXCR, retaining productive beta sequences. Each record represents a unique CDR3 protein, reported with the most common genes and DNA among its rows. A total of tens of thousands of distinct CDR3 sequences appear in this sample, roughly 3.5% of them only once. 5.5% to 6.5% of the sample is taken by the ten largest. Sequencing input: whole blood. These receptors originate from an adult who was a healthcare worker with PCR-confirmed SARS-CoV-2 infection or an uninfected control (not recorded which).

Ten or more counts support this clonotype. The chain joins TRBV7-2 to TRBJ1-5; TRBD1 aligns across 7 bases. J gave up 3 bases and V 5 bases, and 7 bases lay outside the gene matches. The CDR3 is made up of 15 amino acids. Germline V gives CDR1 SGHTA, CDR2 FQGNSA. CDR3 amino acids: CASSQRQGNNQPQHF. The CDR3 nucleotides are TGTGCCAGCAGCCAAAGACAGGGTAACAATCAGCCCCAGCATTTT.

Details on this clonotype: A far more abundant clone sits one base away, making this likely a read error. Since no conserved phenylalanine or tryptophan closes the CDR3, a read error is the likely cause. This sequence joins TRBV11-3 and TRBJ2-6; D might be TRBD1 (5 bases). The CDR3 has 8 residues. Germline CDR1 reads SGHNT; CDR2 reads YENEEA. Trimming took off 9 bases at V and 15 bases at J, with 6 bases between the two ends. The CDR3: CASGALTY. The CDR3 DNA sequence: TGTGCCAGTGGGGCCCTGACTTAC.

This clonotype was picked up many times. In DNA, the CDR3 is TGTGCCAGCAGCATATTGGGACAGCTCCCATCTGGCTACACCTTC. Protein product: CASSILGQLPSGYTF. V is TRBV7-9 and J is TRBJ1-2; 7 bases are shared with TRBD1. The trim removed 5 bases at V and 7 bases at J, leaving 13 bases unmatched. The CDR3 consists of 15 residues. The germline V gene encodes CDR1 SEHNR and CDR2 FQNEAQ (reference sequence).

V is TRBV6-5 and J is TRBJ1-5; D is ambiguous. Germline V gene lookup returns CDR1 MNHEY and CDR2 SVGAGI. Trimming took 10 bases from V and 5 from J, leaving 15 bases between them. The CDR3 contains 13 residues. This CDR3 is CATQLDFDQPQHF. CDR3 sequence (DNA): TGTGCCACCCAGCTAGACTTCGATCAGCCCCAGCATTTT.

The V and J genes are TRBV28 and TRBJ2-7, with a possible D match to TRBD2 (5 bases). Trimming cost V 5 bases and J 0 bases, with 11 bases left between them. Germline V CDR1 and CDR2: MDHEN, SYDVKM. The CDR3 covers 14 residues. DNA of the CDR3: TGTGCCAGCAGTCCCCCCGGGAACTCCTACGAGCAGTACTTC. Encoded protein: CASSPPGNSYEQYF.

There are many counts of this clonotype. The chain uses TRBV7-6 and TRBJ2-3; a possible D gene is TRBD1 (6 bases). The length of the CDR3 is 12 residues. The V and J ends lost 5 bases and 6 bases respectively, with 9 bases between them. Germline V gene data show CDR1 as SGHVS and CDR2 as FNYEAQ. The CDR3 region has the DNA TGTGCCAGCAGCAACACAGGGGATACGCAGTATTTT. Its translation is CASSNTGDTQYF.

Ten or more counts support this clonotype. The CDR3 loop reads CASSHFPIVEEVSEQYF. Written as DNA, the CDR3 is TGTGCCAGCAGTCACTTCCCCATAGTGGAGGAGGTTAGCGAGCAGTACTTC. V gene TRBV2 combines with J gene TRBJ2-7, with D maybe TRBD2 (5 bases). The germline V and J ends were trimmed by 5 bases and 6 bases, with 26 bases remaining between them. This CDR3 spans 17 amino acids. Per germline, CDR1 SNHLY and CDR2 FYNNEI.

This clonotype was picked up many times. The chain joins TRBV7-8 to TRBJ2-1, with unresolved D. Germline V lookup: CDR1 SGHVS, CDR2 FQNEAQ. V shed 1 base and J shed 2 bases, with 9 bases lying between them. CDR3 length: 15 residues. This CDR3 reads CASSLDVGTYNEQFF. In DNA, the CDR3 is TGTGCCAGCAGCTTAGACGTGGGGACCTACAATGAGCAGTTCTTC.

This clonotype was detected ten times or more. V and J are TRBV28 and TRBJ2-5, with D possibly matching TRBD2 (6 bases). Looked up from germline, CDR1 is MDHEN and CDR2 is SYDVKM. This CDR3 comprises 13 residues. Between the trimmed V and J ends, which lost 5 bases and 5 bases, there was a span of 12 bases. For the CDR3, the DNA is TGTGCCAGCAGTCGGGCGGGGCAGGAGACCCAGTACTTC. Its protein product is CASSRAGQETQYF.

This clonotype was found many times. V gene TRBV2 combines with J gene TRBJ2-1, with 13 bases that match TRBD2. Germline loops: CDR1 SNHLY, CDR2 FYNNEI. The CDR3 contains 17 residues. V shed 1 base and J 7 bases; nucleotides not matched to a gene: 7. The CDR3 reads CASSEETLAGGGNEQFF. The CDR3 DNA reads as TGTGCCAGCAGTGAAGAGACACTAGCGGGAGGGGGGAATGAGCAGTTCTTC.

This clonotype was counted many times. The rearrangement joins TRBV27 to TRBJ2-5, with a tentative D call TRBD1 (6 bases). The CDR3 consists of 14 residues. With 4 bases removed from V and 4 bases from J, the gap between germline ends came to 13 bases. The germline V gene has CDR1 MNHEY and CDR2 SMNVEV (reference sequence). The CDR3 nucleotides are TGTGCCAGCAGTTCAAGCCTCAGGGGAGAGACCCAGTACTTC. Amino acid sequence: CASSSSLRGETQYF.

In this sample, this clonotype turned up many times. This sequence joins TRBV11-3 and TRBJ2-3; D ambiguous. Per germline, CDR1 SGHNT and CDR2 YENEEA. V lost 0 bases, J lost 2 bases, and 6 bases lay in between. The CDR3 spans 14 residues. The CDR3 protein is CASSLDGITDTQYF. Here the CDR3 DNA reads TGTGCCAGCAGCTTAGATGGGATCACAGATACGCAGTATTTT.

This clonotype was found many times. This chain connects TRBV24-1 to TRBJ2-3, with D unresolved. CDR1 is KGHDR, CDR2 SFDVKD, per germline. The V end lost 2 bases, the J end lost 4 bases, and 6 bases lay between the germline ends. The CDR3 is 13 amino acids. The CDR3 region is CATSDYSPDTQYF. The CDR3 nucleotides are TGTGCCACCAGTGATTATTCGCCAGATACGCAGTATTTT.

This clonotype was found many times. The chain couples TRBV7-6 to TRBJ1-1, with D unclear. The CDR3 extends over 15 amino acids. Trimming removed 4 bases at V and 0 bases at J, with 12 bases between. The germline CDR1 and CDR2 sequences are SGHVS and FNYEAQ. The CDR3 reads CASSSDKLMNTEAFF. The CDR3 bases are TGTGCCAGCAGCTCCGACAAACTCATGAACACTGAAGCTTTCTTT.

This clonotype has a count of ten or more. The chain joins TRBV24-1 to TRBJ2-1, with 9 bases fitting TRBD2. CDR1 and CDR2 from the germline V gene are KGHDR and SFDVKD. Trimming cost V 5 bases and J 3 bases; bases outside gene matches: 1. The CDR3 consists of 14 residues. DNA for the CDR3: TGTGCCACCAGTGCACTAGCGGGCTACAATGAGCAGTTCTTC. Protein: CATSALAGYNEQFF.

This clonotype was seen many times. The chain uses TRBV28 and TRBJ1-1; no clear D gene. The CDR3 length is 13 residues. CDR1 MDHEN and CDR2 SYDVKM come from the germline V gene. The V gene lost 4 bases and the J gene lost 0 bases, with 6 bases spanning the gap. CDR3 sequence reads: CASSYAMNTEAFF. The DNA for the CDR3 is TGTGCCAGCAGTTACGCCATGAACACTGAAGCTTTCTTT.

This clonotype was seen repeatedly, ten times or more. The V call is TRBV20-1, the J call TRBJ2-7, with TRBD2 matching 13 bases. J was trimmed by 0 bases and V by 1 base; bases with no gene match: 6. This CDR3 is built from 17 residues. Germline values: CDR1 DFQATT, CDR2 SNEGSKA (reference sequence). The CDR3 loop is CSARGPRTSGGSYEQYF. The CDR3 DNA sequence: TGCAGTGCTAGAGGGCCCCGGACTAGCGGGGGCTCCTACGAGCAGTACTTC.

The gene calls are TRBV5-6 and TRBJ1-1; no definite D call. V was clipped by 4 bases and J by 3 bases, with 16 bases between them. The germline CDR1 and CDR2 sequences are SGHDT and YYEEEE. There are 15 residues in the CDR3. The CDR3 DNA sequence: TGTGCCAGCAGCGGATCGGGTAGGGCCCACACTGAAGCTTTCTTT. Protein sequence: CASSGSGRAHTEAFF.

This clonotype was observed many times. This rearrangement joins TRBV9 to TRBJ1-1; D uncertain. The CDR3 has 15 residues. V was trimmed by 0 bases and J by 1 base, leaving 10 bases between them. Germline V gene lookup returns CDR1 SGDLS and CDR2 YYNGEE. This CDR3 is CASSVGGGPNTEAFF. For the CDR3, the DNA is TGTGCCAGCAGCGTAGGGGGTGGCCCGAACACTGAAGCTTTCTTT. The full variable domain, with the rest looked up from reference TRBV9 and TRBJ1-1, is DSGVTQTPKHLITATGQRVTLRCSPRSGDLSVYWYQQSLDQGLQFLIQYYNGEERAKGNILERFSAQQFPDLHSELNLSSLELGDSALYFCASSVGGGPNTEAFFGQGTRLTVV.

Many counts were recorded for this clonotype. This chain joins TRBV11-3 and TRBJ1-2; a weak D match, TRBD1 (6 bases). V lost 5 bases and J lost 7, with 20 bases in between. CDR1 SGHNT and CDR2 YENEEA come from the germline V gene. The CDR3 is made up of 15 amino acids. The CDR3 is CASSHYAQGVTGYTF. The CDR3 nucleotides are TGTGCCAGCAGCCACTACGCACAGGGAGTAACTGGCTACACCTTC.